One sample yielded the 2 T cell receptor beta chains listed below, sequenced in a study of blood T cell repertoires in COVID-19. Libraries were prepared by immunoSEQ multiplex PCR; TCRdb keeps only in-frame clonotypes and omits some of them. This table holds 95,000 to 150,000 clones, about 85% found once. The sequenced material came from peripheral blood. The receptor source for this set is a man in his 60s with acute or convalescent COVID-19.

There are a few counts of this clone. The chain recombines TRBV9 with TRBJ1-2, with a tentative D call TRBD1 (5 bases). The V gene lost 4 bases and the J gene lost 4 bases, with 17 bases spanning the gap. Germline CDR1 is SGDLS and CDR2 is YYNGEE. CDR3 length equals 15 residues. Written as DNA, the CDR3 is TGTGCCAGCAGCCCTGGGGGAGGCGGCGGCTATGGCTACACCTTC. Protein sequence: CASSPGGGGGYGYTF.

J is TRBJ2-2 and V is TRBV10-3; no reliable D call. V was clipped by 9 bases and J by 3 bases, with 8 bases between them. CDR1 ENHRY and CDR2 SYGVKD come from the germline V gene. This CDR3 region has 12 residues. The CDR3 spells CAISQDTGELFF. CDR3 bases: TGTGCCATTTCTCAGGACACCGGGGAGCTGTTTTTT.